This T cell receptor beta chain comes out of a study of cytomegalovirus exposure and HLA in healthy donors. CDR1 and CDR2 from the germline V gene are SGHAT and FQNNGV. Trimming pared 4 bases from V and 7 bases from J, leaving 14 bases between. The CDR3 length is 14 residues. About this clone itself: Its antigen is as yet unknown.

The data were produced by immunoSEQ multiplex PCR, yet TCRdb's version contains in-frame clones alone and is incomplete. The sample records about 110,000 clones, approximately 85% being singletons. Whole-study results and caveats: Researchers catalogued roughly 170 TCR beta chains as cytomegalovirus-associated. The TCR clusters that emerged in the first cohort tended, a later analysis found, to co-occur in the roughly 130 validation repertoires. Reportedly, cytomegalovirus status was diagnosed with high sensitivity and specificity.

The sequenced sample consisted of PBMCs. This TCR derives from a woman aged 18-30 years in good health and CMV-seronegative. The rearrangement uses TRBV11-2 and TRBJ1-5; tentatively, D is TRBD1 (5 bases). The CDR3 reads CASSSLGGEQPQHF. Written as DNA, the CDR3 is TGTGCCAGCAGCTCCCTGGGGGGGGAGCAGCCCCAGCATTTT. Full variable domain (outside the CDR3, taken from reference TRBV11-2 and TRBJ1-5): EAGVAQSPRYKIIEKRQSVAFWCNPISGHATLYWYQQILGQGPKLLIQFQNNGVVDDSQLPKDRFSAERLKGVDSTLKIQPAKLEDSAVYLCASSSLGGEQPQHFGDGTRLSIL.